This TCR beta chain came from a study of blood T cell repertoires in COVID-19. Study background: The origin of the acute and convalescent COVID-19 samples was the United States, Italy and Spain. PBMCs, B-cell-depleted T cells, or T cells provided the cDNA or gDNA that made up the material.

V trimming: 1 base; J trimming: 9 bases; junction bases outside the gene matches: 8. The germline V gene encodes CDR1 SGHTS and CDR2 YDEGEE. The CDR3 consists of 14 residues. The assay was immunoSEQ multiplex PCR, and TCRdb's table has in-frame clones only and misses some. The repertoire holds approximately 110,000 clones, with about 84% as singletons. The chain links TRBV5-8 to TRBJ2-3, with 7 bases lining up with TRBD2. Sequenced input: peripheral blood. The source is a human donor in a cohort sampled during active COVID-19. The CDR3 here is CASSLLAGLATQYF. The DNA for the CDR3 is TGTGCCAGCAGCTTGTTAGCGGGCCTGGCGACGCAGTATTTT.